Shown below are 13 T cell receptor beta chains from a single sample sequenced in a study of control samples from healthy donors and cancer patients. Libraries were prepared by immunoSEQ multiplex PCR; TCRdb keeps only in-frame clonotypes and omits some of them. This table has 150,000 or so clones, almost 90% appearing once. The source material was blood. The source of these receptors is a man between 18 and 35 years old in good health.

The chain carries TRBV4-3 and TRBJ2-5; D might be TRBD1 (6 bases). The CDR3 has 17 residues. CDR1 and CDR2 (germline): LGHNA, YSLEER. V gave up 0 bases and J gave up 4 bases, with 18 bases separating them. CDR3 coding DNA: TGCGCCAGCAGCCAAGATCGGGAACAGGGTTCAGGAGAGACCCAGTACTTC. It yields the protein CASSQDREQGSGETQYF.

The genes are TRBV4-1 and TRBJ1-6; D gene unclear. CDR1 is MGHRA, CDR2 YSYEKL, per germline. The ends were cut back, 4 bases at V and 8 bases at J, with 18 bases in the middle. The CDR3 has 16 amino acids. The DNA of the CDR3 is TGCGCCAGCAGCCTCCGGTCGGGGATAGGCGATTCACCCCTCCACTTT. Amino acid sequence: CASSLRSGIGDSPLHF.

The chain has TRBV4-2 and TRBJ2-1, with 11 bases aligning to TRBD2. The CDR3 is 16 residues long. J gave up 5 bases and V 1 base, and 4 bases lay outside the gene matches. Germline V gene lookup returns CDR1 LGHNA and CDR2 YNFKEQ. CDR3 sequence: CASSQVGLAVNNEQFF. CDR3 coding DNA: TGTGCCAGCAGCCAAGTGGGACTAGCGGTGAACAATGAGCAGTTCTTC.

The CDR3 DNA follows: TGCGCCAGCAGCTTGGTTTCCTATAATTCACCCCTCCACTTT. It yields the protein CASSLVSYNSPLHF. The chain links TRBV5-1 to TRBJ1-6, with D uncertain. From germline, CDR1 is SGHRS and CDR2 YFSETQ. The V gene lost 0 bases and the J gene lost 1 base, with 2 bases spanning the gap. The CDR3 consists of 14 residues.

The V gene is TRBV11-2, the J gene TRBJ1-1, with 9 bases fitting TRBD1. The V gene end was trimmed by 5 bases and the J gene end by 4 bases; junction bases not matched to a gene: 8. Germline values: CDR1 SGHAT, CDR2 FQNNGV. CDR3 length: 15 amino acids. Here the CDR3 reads CASSPWDRATTEAFF. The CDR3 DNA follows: TGTGCCAGCAGCCCCTGGGACAGGGCGACCACTGAAGCTTTCTTT.

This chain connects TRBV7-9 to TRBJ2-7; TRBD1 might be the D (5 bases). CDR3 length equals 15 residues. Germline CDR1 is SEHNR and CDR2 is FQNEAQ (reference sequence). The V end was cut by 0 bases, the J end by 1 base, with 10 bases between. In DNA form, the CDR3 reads TGTGCCAGCAGCTTAGCGTTACCAGGGTCCTACGAGCAGTACTTC. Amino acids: CASSLALPGSYEQYF.

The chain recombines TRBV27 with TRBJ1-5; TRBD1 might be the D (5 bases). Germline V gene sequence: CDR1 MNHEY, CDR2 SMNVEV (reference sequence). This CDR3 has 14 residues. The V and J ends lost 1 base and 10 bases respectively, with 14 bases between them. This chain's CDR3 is CASSLYKGVPPQHF. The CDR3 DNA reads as TGTGCCAGCAGTTTATATAAAGGGGTCCCACCCCAGCATTTT.

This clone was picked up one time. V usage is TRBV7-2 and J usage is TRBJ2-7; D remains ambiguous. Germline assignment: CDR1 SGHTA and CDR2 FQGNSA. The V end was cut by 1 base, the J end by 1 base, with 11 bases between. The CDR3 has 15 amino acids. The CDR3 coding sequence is TGTGCCAGCAGCTTAGGATCAGGTTCGTCCTACGAGCAGTACTTC. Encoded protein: CASSLGSGSSYEQYF. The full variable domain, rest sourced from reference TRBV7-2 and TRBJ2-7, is GAGVSQSPSNKVTEKGKDVELRCDPISGHTALYWYRQSLGQGLEFLIYFQGNSAPDKSGLPSDRFSAERTGGSVSTLTIQRTQQEDSAVYLCASSLGSGSSYEQYFGPGTRLTVT.

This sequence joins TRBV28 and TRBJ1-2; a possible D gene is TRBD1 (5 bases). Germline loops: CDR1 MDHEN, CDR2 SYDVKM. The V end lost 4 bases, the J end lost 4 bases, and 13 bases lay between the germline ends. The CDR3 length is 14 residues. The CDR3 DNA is TGTGCCAGCAGTTCGACGGGGGAGGCCTATGGCTACACCTTC. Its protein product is CASSSTGEAYGYTF.

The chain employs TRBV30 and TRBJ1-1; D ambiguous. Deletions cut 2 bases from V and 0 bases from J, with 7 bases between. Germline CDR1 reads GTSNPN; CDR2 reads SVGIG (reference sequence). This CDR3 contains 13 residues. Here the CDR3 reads CAWSKGMNTEAFF. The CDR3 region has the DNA TGTGCCTGGAGTAAGGGAATGAACACTGAAGCTTTCTTT.

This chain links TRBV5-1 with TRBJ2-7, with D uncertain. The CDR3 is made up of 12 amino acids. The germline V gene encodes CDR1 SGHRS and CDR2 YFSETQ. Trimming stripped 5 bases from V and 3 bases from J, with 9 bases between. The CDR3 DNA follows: TGCGCCAGCAGGCAGACAAGCTACGAGCAGTACTTC. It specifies CASRQTSYEQYF.

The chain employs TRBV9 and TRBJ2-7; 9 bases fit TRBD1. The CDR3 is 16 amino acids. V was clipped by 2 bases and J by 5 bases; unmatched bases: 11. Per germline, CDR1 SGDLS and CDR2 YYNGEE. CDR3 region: CASSVLPRQGVNEQYF. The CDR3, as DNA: TGTGCCAGCAGCGTTCTCCCCAGACAGGGGGTGAACGAGCAGTACTTC.

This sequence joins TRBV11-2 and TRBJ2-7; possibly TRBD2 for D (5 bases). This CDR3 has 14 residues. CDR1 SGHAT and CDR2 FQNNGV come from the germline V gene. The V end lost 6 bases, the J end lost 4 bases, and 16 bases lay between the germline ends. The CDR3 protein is CASSYPDGLYEQYF. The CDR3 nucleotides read TGTGCCAGCAGTTACCCGGACGGACTTTACGAGCAGTACTTC.